The T cell receptor beta chain described here comes from a study of response to subunit inactivated influenza vaccine. MiXCR was run by TCRdb on the RT-PCR reads, yielding one entry per CDR3 protein. The sample yields about 180,000 distinct CDR3 sequences, 7.5% to 10% seen once. Regarding the study as a whole: After each seasonal influenza vaccination, few new T cells are recruited, the authors suggested.

V lost 3 bases, J lost 5 bases, and 13 bases lay in between. Germline CDR1 is SGHTA and CDR2 is FQGNSA. The CDR3 contains 14 residues. The sample holds many counts of this clonotype. What it binds is not known. The source material was non-naive T cells sorted from PBMCs, sampled on the day of vaccination. The chain links TRBV7-2 to TRBJ1-2; D is perhaps TRBD1 (5 bases). This sequence was found in a man aged 45-65 years who received an inactivated influenza vaccine. CDR3 in amino acids: CASSLGNRKYGYTF. The CDR3 bases are TGTGCCAGCAGCTTGGGAAACAGGAAGTATGGCTACACCTTC. Full variable domain (remainder filled in from reference TRBV7-2 and TRBJ1-2): GAGVSQSPSNKVTEKGKDVELRCDPISGHTALYWYRQSLGQGLEFLIYFQGNSAPDKSGLPSDRFSAERTGGSVSTLTIQRTQQEDSAVYLCASSLGNRKYGYTFGSGTRLTVV.